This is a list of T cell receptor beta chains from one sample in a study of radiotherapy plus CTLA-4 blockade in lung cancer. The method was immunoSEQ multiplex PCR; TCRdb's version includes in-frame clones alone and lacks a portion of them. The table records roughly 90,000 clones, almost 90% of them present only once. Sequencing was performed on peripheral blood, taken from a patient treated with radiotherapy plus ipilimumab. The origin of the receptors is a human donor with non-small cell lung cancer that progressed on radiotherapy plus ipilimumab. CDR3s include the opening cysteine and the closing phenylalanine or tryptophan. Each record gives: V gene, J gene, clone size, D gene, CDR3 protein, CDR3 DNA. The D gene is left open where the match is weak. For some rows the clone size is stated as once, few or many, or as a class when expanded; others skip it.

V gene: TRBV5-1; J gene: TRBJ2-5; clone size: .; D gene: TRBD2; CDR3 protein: CASSLAGGVETQYF; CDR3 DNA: TGCGCCAGCAGCTTAGCGGGAGGTGTAGAGACCCAGTACTTC
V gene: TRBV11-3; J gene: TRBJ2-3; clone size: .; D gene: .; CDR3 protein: CASSWSGLTDTQYF; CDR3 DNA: TGTGCCAGCAGCTGGTCGGGACTCACAGATACGCAGTATTTT
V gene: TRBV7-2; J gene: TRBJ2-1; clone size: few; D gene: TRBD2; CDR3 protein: CASSLYSGSYNEQFF; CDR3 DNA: TGTGCCAGCAGCTTATATAGCGGGAGTTACAATGAGCAGTTCTTC
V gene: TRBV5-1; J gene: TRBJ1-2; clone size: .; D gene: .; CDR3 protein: CASSPETQSYGYTF; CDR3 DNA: TGCGCCAGCAGCCCTGAGACACAATCCTATGGCTACACCTTC
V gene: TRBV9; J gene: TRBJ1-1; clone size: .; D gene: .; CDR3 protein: CASSVDGRRDTEAFF; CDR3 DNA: TGTGCCAGCAGCGTAGACGGCAGAAGGGACACTGAAGCTTTCTTT
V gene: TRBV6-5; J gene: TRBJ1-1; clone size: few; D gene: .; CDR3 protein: CASSYRNVGGAEAFF; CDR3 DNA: TGTGCCAGCAGTTACCGAAATGTGGGGGGGGCTGAAGCTTTCTTT
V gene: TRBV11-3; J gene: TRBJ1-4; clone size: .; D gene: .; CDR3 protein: CASSFSRITNEKLFF; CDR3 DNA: TGTGCCAGCAGCTTTTCACGGATTACTAATGAAAAACTGTTTTTT
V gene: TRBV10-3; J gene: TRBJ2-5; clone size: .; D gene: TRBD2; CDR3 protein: CAIRPGLAGETQYF; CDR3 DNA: TGTGCCATCAGGCCGGGACTAGCGGGAGAGACCCAGTACTTC
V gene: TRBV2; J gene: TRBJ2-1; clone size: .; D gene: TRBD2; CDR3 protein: CASNPLPSSGSRNEQFF; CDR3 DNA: TGTGCCAGCAATCCCCTTCCTAGTAGCGGGAGCCGCAATGAGCAGTTCTTC
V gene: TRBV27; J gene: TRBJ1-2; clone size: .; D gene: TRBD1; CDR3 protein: CASWGQGVGYGYTF; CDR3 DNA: TGTGCCAGCTGGGGGCAGGGGGTGGGCTATGGCTACACCTTC
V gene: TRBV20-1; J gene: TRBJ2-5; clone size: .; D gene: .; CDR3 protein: CSARVSKTQYF; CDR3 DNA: TGCAGTGCTAGGGTCAGTAAGACCCAGTACTTC
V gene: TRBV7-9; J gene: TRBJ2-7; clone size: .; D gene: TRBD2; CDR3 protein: CASSTSGSYEQYF; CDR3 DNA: TGTGCCAGCAGCACTAGCGGAAGCTACGAGCAGTACTTC
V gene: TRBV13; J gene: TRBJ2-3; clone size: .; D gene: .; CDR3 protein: CASSLWGTDTQYF; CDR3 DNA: TGTGCCAGCAGCTTATGGGGCACAGATACGCAGTATTTT
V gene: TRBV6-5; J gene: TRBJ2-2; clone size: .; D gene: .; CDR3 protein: CASREWGRKTGELFF; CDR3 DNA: TGTGCCAGCAGAGAGTGGGGGAGGAAAACCGGGGAGCTGTTTTTT
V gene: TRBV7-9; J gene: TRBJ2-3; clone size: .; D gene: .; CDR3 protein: CASSQRLGDTQYF; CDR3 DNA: TGTGCCAGCAGCCAGAGGCTTGGAGATACGCAGTATTTT
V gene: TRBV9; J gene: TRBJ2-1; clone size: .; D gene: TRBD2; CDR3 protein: CASSVAFLAGVVDNEQFF; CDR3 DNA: TGTGCCAGCAGCGTAGCTTTTCTAGCGGGAGTAGTAGACAATGAGCAGTTCTTC
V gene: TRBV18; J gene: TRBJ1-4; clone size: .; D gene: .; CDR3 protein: CASSPPPVFGAKLFF; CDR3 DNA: TGTGCCAGCTCACCACCGCCGGTGTTCGGGGCAAAACTGTTTTTT
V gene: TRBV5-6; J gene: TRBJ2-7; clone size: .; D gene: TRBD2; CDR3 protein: CASSLELAGGRSHEQYF; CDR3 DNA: TGTGCCAGCAGCTTGGAACTAGCGGGAGGGAGGTCGCACGAGCAGTACTTC
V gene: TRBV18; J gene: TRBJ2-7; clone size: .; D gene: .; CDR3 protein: CASSFLSGLSYEQYF; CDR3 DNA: TGTGCCAGCTCATTTCTGTCGGGACTCTCCTACGAGCAGTACTTC
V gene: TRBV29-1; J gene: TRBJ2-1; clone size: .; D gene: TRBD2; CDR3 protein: CSVSTSGTFRSYNEQFF; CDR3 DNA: TGCAGCGTGAGCACTAGCGGGACGTTTAGGTCCTACAATGAGCAGTTCTTC
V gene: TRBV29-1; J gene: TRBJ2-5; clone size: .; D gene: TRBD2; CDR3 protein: CSEAQTSEATQYF; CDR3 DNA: TGCAGCGAAGCTCAGACTAGCGAGGCAACCCAGTACTTC
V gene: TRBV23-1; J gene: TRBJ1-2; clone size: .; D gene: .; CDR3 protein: CASSQETGDPYYGYTF; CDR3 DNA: TGCGCCAGCAGTCAAGAGACCGGCGACCCTTACTATGGCTACACCTTC
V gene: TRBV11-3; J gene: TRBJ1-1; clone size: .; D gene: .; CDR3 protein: CASSLEEETEAFF; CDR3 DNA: TGTGCCAGCAGCTTAGAAGAGGAGACTGAAGCTTTCTTT
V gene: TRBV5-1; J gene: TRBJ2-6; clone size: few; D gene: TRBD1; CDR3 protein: CASGPLKGQGTGANVLTF; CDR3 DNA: TGCGCCAGCGGGCCGCTTAAGGGACAGGGGACTGGGGCCAACGTCCTGACTTTC
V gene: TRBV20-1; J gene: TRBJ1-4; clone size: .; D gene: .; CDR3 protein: CSALSAGKLFF; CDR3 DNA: TGCAGTGCCCTGTCGGCGGGAAAACTGTTTTTT
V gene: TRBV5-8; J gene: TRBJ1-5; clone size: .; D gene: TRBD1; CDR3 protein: CASRRQGSNQPQHF; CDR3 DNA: TGTGCCAGCAGAAGACAGGGGAGTAATCAGCCCCAGCATTTT
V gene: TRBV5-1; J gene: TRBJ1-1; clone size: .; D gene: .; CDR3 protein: CASSLNSEAFF; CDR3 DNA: TGCGCCAGCAGCTTGAACAGTGAAGCTTTCTTT
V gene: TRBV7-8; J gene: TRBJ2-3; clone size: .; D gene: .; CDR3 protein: CASSQYLGDIPTDTQYF; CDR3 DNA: TGTGCCAGCAGCCAATATTTGGGGGATATTCCCACAGATACGCAGTATTTT
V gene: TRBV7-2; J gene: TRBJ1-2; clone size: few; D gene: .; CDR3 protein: CASSSQGYYGYTF; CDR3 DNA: TGTGCCAGCAGCTCCCAGGGGTACTATGGCTACACCTTC
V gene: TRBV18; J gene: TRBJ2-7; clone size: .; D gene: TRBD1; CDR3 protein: CASSPAGQGGEQYF; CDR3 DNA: TGTGCCAGCTCACCCGCCGGACAGGGCGGCGAGCAGTACTTC
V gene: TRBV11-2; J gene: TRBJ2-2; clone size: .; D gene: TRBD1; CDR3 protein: CASSTSTGANTGELFF; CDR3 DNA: TGTGCCAGCAGCACCTCGACAGGGGCGAACACCGGGGAGCTGTTTTTT
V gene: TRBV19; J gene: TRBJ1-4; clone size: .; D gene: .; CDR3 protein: CASRRRRSNEKLFF; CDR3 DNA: TGTGCCAGTAGGAGAAGGAGGTCTAATGAAAAACTGTTTTTT
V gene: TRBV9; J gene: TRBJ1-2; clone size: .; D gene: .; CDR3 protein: CASSSGLVYGYTF; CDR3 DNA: TGTGCCAGCAGCTCGGGTCTGGTCTATGGCTACACCTTC
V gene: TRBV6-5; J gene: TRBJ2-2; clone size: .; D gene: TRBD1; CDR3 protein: CASTGGTGELFF; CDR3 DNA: TGTGCCAGCACAGGGGGTACCGGGGAGCTGTTTTTT